A selection of T cell receptor beta chains follows, all from one sample in a study of shared clonotypes between healthy human individuals. TCRdb's copy holds only in-frame clones and misses some; the assay was immunoSEQ multiplex PCR. The table includes under 600,000 clones, around 77% detected once. The sequencing sample was made of PBMCs. The receptors come from a woman aged 40 to 50 in good health. Some clones in this sample may be carry-over from other donors' samples. CDR3s include the opening cysteine and the closing phenylalanine or tryptophan. The D gene is left open where the match is weak. Only part of the rows carry a size: once, few, many, or a class if the clone is expanded.

v_gene: TRBV5-4; abundance: NA; d_gene: TRBD2; j_gene: TRBJ2-1; CDR3nt: TGTGCCAGCAGCTTAGGGACTAGGGTCGATGAGCAGTTCTTC; CDR3aa: CASSLGTRVDEQFF
v_gene: TRBV7-2; abundance: NA; d_gene: TRBD1; j_gene: TRBJ2-5; CDR3nt: TGTGCCAGCAGCTTAGCCCCAGGACAGGGAGGGACCCAGTACTTC; CDR3aa: CASSLAPGQGGTQYF
v_gene: TRBV27; abundance: NA; d_gene: TRBD2; j_gene: TRBJ2-3; CDR3nt: TGTGCCAGCAGTTTATATTTATCGGCTAGCGGGACTACCACAGATACGCAGTATTTT; CDR3aa: CASSLYLSASGTTTDTQYF
v_gene: TRBV29-1; abundance: NA; d_gene: TRBD1; j_gene: TRBJ1-1; CDR3nt: TGCAGCGTTGAAAAGGGGACAGGGGACACTGAAGCTTTCTTT; CDR3aa: CSVEKGTGDTEAFF
v_gene: TRBV6-5; abundance: NA; d_gene: NA; j_gene: TRBJ2-7; CDR3nt: TGTGCCAGCAGTTCCCAGGGGGGCTCCTACGAGCAGTACTTC; CDR3aa: CASSSQGGSYEQYF
v_gene: TRBV7-3; abundance: few; d_gene: TRBD1; j_gene: TRBJ1-1; CDR3nt: TGTGCCAGCGGCGTGACAGGGGGGAACGCTGAAGCTTTCTTT; CDR3aa: CASGVTGGNAEAFF
v_gene: TRBV2; abundance: NA; d_gene: NA; j_gene: TRBJ1-1; CDR3nt: TGTGCCAGCAGGTCGAACATGAACACTGAAGCTTTCTTT; CDR3aa: CASRSNMNTEAFF
v_gene: TRBV27; abundance: NA; d_gene: NA; j_gene: TRBJ1-1; CDR3nt: TGTGCCAGCAGTTTCGGGGCCTACACTGAAGCTTTCTTT; CDR3aa: CASSFGAYTEAFF
v_gene: TRBV9; abundance: NA; d_gene: TRBD2; j_gene: TRBJ2-7; CDR3nt: TGTGCCAGCAGCGTAGCGGGAGGCCTTTTGGAAGAGCAGTACTTC; CDR3aa: CASSVAGGLLEEQYF
v_gene: TRBV5-1; abundance: once; d_gene: NA; j_gene: TRBJ2-7; CDR3nt: TGCGCCAGCAGCTTGTCGGGGAGCTCCTACGAGCAGTACTTC; CDR3aa: CASSLSGSSYEQYF
v_gene: TRBV6-6; abundance: NA; d_gene: NA; j_gene: TRBJ1-5; CDR3nt: TGTGCCAGCAGTCACGGTGGAGCGGGCAATCAGCCCCAGCATTTT; CDR3aa: CASSHGGAGNQPQHF
v_gene: TRBV27; abundance: NA; d_gene: NA; j_gene: TRBJ2-2; CDR3nt: TGTGCCAGCAGGATCTCGACTAGTAGGAGCGGGGAGCTGTTTTTT; CDR3aa: CASRISTSRSGELFF
v_gene: TRBV5-4; abundance: NA; d_gene: NA; j_gene: TRBJ1-4; CDR3nt: TGTGCCAGCAGCCCCGCGGGCGCAGGAACAACTAATGAAAAACTGTTTTTT; CDR3aa: CASSPAGAGTTNEKLFF
v_gene: TRBV19; abundance: NA; d_gene: TRBD1; j_gene: TRBJ1-5; CDR3nt: TGTGCCAGTAGTAGCCAGACAGGGAATCAGCCCCAGCATTTT; CDR3aa: CASSSQTGNQPQHF
v_gene: TRBV2; abundance: NA; d_gene: TRBD2; j_gene: TRBJ2-1; CDR3nt: TGTGCCAGCAGTGGGCTGACTAGCGGGGGGTACAATGAGCAGTTCTTC; CDR3aa: CASSGLTSGGYNEQFF
v_gene: TRBV9; abundance: NA; d_gene: TRBD2; j_gene: TRBJ2-7; CDR3nt: TGTGCCAGCAGCAAGCAAACCGGGACTAGCCCCTACGAGCAGTACTTC; CDR3aa: CASSKQTGTSPYEQYF
v_gene: TRBV25-1; abundance: NA; d_gene: NA; j_gene: TRBJ2-5; CDR3nt: TGTGCCAGCAGAGGGGGAGAGACCCAGTACTTC; CDR3aa: CASRGGETQYF
v_gene: TRBV29-1; abundance: once; d_gene: NA; j_gene: TRBJ2-7; CDR3nt: TGCAGCGTTGAAGGGACAGGAGGGGCTAACTACGAGCAGTACTTC; CDR3aa: CSVEGTGGANYEQYF
v_gene: TRBV9; abundance: NA; d_gene: NA; j_gene: TRBJ2-3; CDR3nt: TGTGCCAGCAGCGTAGGTCTCACCCAAACAGATACGCAGTATTTT; CDR3aa: CASSVGLTQTDTQYF
v_gene: TRBV19; abundance: few; d_gene: NA; j_gene: TRBJ1-4; CDR3nt: TGTGCCAGTAGTATTCACAGTTCGTTGGAAAAACTGTTTTTT; CDR3aa: CASSIHSSLEKLFF
v_gene: TRBV29-1; abundance: NA; d_gene: TRBD1; j_gene: TRBJ1-1; CDR3nt: TGCAGCGTTCCCCAGGGGGCGACGGACACTGAAGCTTTCTTT; CDR3aa: CSVPQGATDTEAFF
v_gene: TRBV30; abundance: NA; d_gene: TRBD2; j_gene: TRBJ2-7; CDR3nt: TGTGCCTGGAGTTTATACCGGGGGGGCGAGCAGTACTTC; CDR3aa: CAWSLYRGGEQYF
v_gene: TRBV27; abundance: NA; d_gene: TRBD2; j_gene: TRBJ2-5; CDR3nt: TGTGCCAGCAGTACTCGACTAGCGGGAAACCAAGAGACCCAGTACTTC; CDR3aa: CASSTRLAGNQETQYF
v_gene: TRBV6-5; abundance: NA; d_gene: NA; j_gene: TRBJ1-5; CDR3nt: TGTGCCAGCAGCAGACGCCGGGATCAGCCCCAGCATTTT; CDR3aa: CASSRRRDQPQHF
v_gene: TRBV10-1; abundance: NA; d_gene: NA; j_gene: TRBJ2-5; CDR3nt: TGCGCCAGCAGCGACCGGGCCAGCCGAGAGACCCAGTACTTC; CDR3aa: CASSDRASRETQYF
v_gene: TRBV19; abundance: NA; d_gene: TRBD2; j_gene: TRBJ2-5; CDR3nt: TGTGCCAGTGGGACTAGCGGGAGGGAGACCCAGTACTTC; CDR3aa: CASGTSGRETQYF
v_gene: TRBV6-1; abundance: NA; d_gene: NA; j_gene: TRBJ2-4; CDR3nt: TGTGCCAGCAGAAACACCGCCGCGGGCAAAAACATTCAGTACTTC; CDR3aa: CASRNTAAGKNIQYF
v_gene: TRBV2; abundance: few; d_gene: NA; j_gene: TRBJ2-3; CDR3nt: TGTGCCAGCAGTGAAGGACAGCAAGGCACAGATACGCAGTATTTT; CDR3aa: CASSEGQQGTDTQYF
v_gene: TRBV5-4; abundance: NA; d_gene: NA; j_gene: TRBJ2-1; CDR3nt: TGTGCCAGCAGCTTTCTGACTAGTGGGGATGAGCAGTTCTTC; CDR3aa: CASSFLTSGDEQFF
v_gene: TRBV28; abundance: NA; d_gene: TRBD1; j_gene: TRBJ1-5; CDR3nt: TGTGCCAGCCGACAGGGCGGCAATCAGCCCCAGCATTTT; CDR3aa: CASRQGGNQPQHF
v_gene: TRBV30; abundance: NA; d_gene: NA; j_gene: TRBJ2-1; CDR3nt: TGTGCCTGGAGCGCAATCAGGGGTAGTGAGCAGTTCTTC; CDR3aa: CAWSAIRGSEQFF
v_gene: TRBV27; abundance: NA; d_gene: NA; j_gene: TRBJ1-1; CDR3nt: TGTGCCAGCAGTTCTCCCAGGGGCTCGGGGAGCACTGAAGCTTTCTTT; CDR3aa: CASSSPRGSGSTEAFF
v_gene: TRBV6-5; abundance: NA; d_gene: TRBD1; j_gene: TRBJ2-5; CDR3nt: TGTGCCAGCAGTCGGGACAGGGTAGAGACCCAGTACTTC; CDR3aa: CASSRDRVETQYF
v_gene: TRBV19; abundance: NA; d_gene: TRBD1; j_gene: TRBJ2-5; CDR3nt: TGTGCCAGTAGTGTCGGGACAGGGAGACGCCAAGAGACCCAGTACTTC; CDR3aa: CASSVGTGRRQETQYF
v_gene: TRBV9; abundance: NA; d_gene: NA; j_gene: TRBJ2-1; CDR3nt: TGTGCCAGCAGCGTGGCGGCGAGGGGCTCCTACAATGAGCAGTTCTTC; CDR3aa: CASSVAARGSYNEQFF
v_gene: TRBV19; abundance: NA; d_gene: TRBD1; j_gene: TRBJ1-4; CDR3nt: TGTGCCAGTAGTCTTCGACAGGGCGACTATGAAAAACTGTTTTTT; CDR3aa: CASSLRQGDYEKLFF
v_gene: TRBV2; abundance: NA; d_gene: NA; j_gene: TRBJ2-2; CDR3nt: TGTGCCAGCACTCGGGGTACCGGGGAGCTGTTTTTT; CDR3aa: CASTRGTGELFF
v_gene: TRBV28; abundance: NA; d_gene: NA; j_gene: TRBJ1-5; CDR3nt: TGTGCCACAAGGGGCACCGGCAATCAGCCCCAGCATTTT; CDR3aa: CATRGTGNQPQHF